A single TCR beta chain is shown here with its context. The same CDR3 can be traced to other DNA sequences in this sample. The source of the sample is a study of control samples from healthy donors and cancer patients. The CDR3 consists of 13 residues. Germline V CDR1 and CDR2: SGHAT, FQNNGV. The V gene lost 3 bases and the J gene lost 1 base, with 6 bases spanning the gap. Clones were sequenced by immunoSEQ multiplex PCR, and TCRdb holds only the in-frame ones, with some missing. In the table there are 120,000 or so clones, approximately 92% of which are singletons. Sample: PBMCs. The chain has TRBV11-2 and TRBJ2-5, with D unresolved. The origin of this receptor is a man older than 75 with head and neck cancer. The CDR3 loop is CASSFGAQETQYF. The CDR3 coding sequence is TGTGCCAGCAGCTTTGGAGCCCAAGAGACCCAGTACTTC.